These T cell receptor beta chains were read from a single sample in a study of blood T cell repertoires in COVID-19. Repertoires were generated with immunoSEQ multiplex PCR, while TCRdb's copy carries only in-frame clones and drops some. The profile covers some 340,000 clones, with approximately 89% appearing a single time and over 4% taken by the ten largest. The material sequenced was PBMCs or T cells enriched from blood (not recorded which). Receptors originate from a woman younger than 45 who had recovered from COVID-19. The CDR3 runs from the conserved cysteine through the conserved F or W. Each record gives: CDR3 length, clone size, V gene, J gene, D gene, CDR3 protein, CDR3 DNA. The D gene is left open where the match is weak. Size values are once, few and many counts, or a class for expanded clones, and some rows have none.

15	once	TRBV9	TRBJ1-2	.	CASSVETGGNYGYTF	TGTGCCAGCAGCGTGGAGACAGGTGGGAACTATGGCTACACCTTC
15	once	TRBV15	TRBJ1-5	.	CATSRGLTGNQPQHF	TGTGCCACCAGCAGAGGACTAACAGGCAATCAGCCCCAGCATTTT
13	.	TRBV4-3	TRBJ2-7	.	CASSQAPGYEQYF	TGCGCCAGCAGCCAAGCCCCAGGCTACGAGCAGTACTTC
14	.	TRBV11-2	TRBJ1-1	.	CASSYTESNTEAFF	TGTGCCAGCAGCTATACAGAGAGCAACACTGAAGCTTTCTTT
15	once	TRBV7-2	TRBJ2-7	.	CASSPQTLSGYEQYF	TGTGCCAGCAGCCCCCAGACACTTTCCGGCTACGAGCAGTACTTC
14	.	TRBV6-2/TRBV6-3	TRBJ2-1	TRBD2	CASSRTSSYNEQFF	TGTGCCAGCAGCCGGACTAGCTCCTACAATGAGCAGTTCTTC
15	.	TRBV5-1	TRBJ2-1	.	CASSLGGQAYNEQFF	TGCGCCAGCAGCCTGGGGGGGCAGGCCTACAATGAGCAGTTCTTC
14	.	TRBV7-2	TRBJ2-7	.	CASSAKGRVYEQYF	TGTGCCAGCAGCGCGAAGGGCAGGGTGTACGAGCAGTACTTC
15	.	TRBV28	TRBJ1-1	TRBD1	CASSLPGRGAYEAFF	TGTGCCAGCAGTTTACCCGGCAGGGGGGCTTATGAAGCTTTCTTT
15	.	TRBV18	TRBJ1-5	TRBD1	CASSPAGDRGRPQHF	TGTGCCAGCTCACCGGCAGGAGACAGGGGGCGGCCCCAGCATTTT
13	.	TRBV6-5	TRBJ2-5	.	CASGQEGQETQYF	TGTGCCAGCGGACAGGAGGGCCAAGAGACCCAGTACTTC
15	.	TRBV2	TRBJ2-7	.	CASVLDPLRPYEQYF	TGTGCCAGCGTTCTAGACCCGCTTAGACCTTACGAGCAGTACTTC
12	.	TRBV7-9	TRBJ1-6	.	CASSMDSSPLHF	TGTGCCAGCAGCATGGACTCTTCACCCCTCCACTTT
16	.	TRBV7-9	TRBJ2-3	TRBD2	CASSPPAGGDTDTQYF	TGTGCCAGCAGCCCACCAGCGGGGGGAGACACAGATACGCAGTATTTT
13	.	TRBV6-5	TRBJ1-3	.	CASSPGYRNTIYF	TGTGCCAGCAGTCCGGGTTACCGAAACACCATATATTTT
14	.	TRBV5-1	TRBJ1-3	.	CASSVQGSGNTIYF	TGCGCCAGCAGCGTTCAGGGATCGGGAAACACCATATATTTT
18	.	TRBV3-1/TRBV3-2	TRBJ1-5	TRBD1	CASSPDRLGTGGHQPQHF	TGTGCCAGCAGCCCCGATCGTCTAGGGACAGGGGGGCATCAGCCCCAGCATTTT
14	.	TRBV10-3	TRBJ2-1	TRBD1	CAISDGTGDNEQFF	TGTGCCATCAGTGACGGGACAGGGGACAATGAGCAGTTCTTC
13	.	TRBV2	TRBJ1-1	.	CASSSQGNTEAFF	TGTGCCAGCAGCTCACAGGGGAACACTGAAGCTTTCTTT
13	once	TRBV25-1	TRBJ2-5	.	CASRLGGGQTQYF	TGTGCCAGCAGGCTGGGAGGGGGTCAGACCCAGTACTTC
15	.	TRBV3-1/TRBV3-2	TRBJ2-5	.	CASSQDWAPQETQYF	TGTGCCAGCAGCCAAGATTGGGCGCCCCAAGAGACCCAGTACTTC
17	.	TRBV7-8	TRBJ1-2	TRBD1	CASSRRAEGANYIGYTF	TGTGCCAGCAGCCGGAGGGCGGAGGGGGCGAATTATATCGGCTACACCTTC
14	once	TRBV24-1	TRBJ2-5	.	CATSERQRWETQYF	TGTGCCACCAGTGAACGACAGCGATGGGAGACCCAGTACTTC
11	.	TRBV6-5	TRBJ2-7	.	CASRLLREQYF	TGTGCCAGCAGACTCCTACGGGAGCAGTACTTC
17	.	TRBV15	TRBJ2-3	.	CATSRDPGRASTDTQYF	TGTGCCACCAGCAGAGATCCGGGCAGGGCCAGCACAGATACGCAGTATTTT
13	.	TRBV28	TRBJ1-2	.	CASSSNLIYGYTF	TGTGCCAGCAGTTCTAACCTAATCTATGGCTACACCTTC
15	.	TRBV4-2	TRBJ1-6	TRBD1	CASSREPPGGSPLHF	TGTGCCAGCAGCCGCGAGCCCCCAGGGGGATCACCCCTCCACTTT
14	.	TRBV9	TRBJ1-3	.	CASSVVGGGDTIYF	TGTGCCAGCAGCGTAGTTGGAGGAGGCGACACCATATATTTT
14	.	TRBV6-5	TRBJ1-5	TRBD1	CASSHRGIGQPQHF	TGTGCCAGCAGCCACAGGGGGATAGGTCAGCCCCAGCATTTT
18	.	TRBV6-1	TRBJ2-3	TRBD2	CASSEEGRLAGGPDTQYF	TGTGCCAGCAGTGAAGAGGGTCGGCTAGCGGGGGGGCCAGATACGCAGTATTTT
14	.	TRBV19	TRBJ1-6	.	CASSINQGWSPLHF	TGTGCCAGTAGTATTAATCAGGGGTGGTCACCCCTCCACTTT
11	.	TRBV20-1	TRBJ1-2	.	CSEGGGDGYTF	TGCAGTGAAGGGGGAGGGGATGGCTACACCTTC
13	.	TRBV28	TRBJ1-2	TRBD1	CASRTDRGQGYTF	TGTGCCAGCAGGACTGACAGGGGGCAAGGCTACACCTTC
15	.	TRBV3-1/TRBV3-2	TRBJ2-3	TRBD2	CASSRTSSITDTQYF	TGTGCCAGCAGCCGGACTAGCTCCATCACAGATACGCAGTATTTT
16	.	TRBV7-9	TRBJ2-1	.	CASSLAASSSYNEQFF	TGTGCCAGCAGCTTAGCGGCTTCCAGCTCCTACAATGAGCAGTTCTTC
15	once	TRBV6-4	TRBJ1-3	.	CASREGIGAGNTIYF	TGTGCCAGCAGGGAGGGCATAGGCGCTGGAAACACCATATATTTT
14	.	TRBV6-5	TRBJ2-2	TRBD1	CASSYWTGSGELFF	TGTGCCAGCAGTTACTGGACAGGGTCCGGGGAGCTGTTTTTT
15	.	TRBV19	TRBJ2-7	TRBD2	CASNLGGLAFHEQYF	TGTGCCAGTAATCTTGGGGGACTAGCTTTCCACGAGCAGTACTTC
14	once	TRBV19	TRBJ2-1	TRBD1	CASSIPGQGGEQFF	TGTGCCAGTAGTATACCGGGACAGGGGGGTGAGCAGTTCTTC
12	.	TRBV6-2/TRBV6-3	TRBJ1-1	.	CASSPDAGRAFF	TGTGCCAGCAGCCCAGATGCGGGGAGAGCTTTCTTT
13	once	TRBV4-3	TRBJ1-1	.	CASSRAMNTEAFF	TGCGCCAGCAGCCGGGCTATGAACACTGAAGCTTTCTTT
16	.	TRBV25-1	TRBJ1-3	TRBD1	CASSGWTGVAGNTIYF	TGTGCCAGCAGTGGATGGACAGGTGTTGCTGGAAACACCATATATTTT
15	.	TRBV7-2	TRBJ2-5	TRBD2	CASSTRTSWRETQYF	TGTGCCAGCAGCACCAGGACTAGTTGGCGGGAGACCCAGTACTTC
16	.	TRBV5-4	TRBJ2-3	.	CASSLAGTAGTDTQYF	TGTGCCAGCAGCTTGGCCGGAACAGCTGGCACAGATACGCAGTATTTT
18	once	TRBV28	TRBJ2-1	TRBD2	CASSPAPSGGDPYNEQFF	TGTGCCAGCAGCCCCGCTCCTAGCGGGGGAGACCCCTACAATGAGCAGTTCTTC
15	.	TRBV28	TRBJ1-3	.	CASTTGGASGNTIYF	TGTGCCAGCACCACGGGGGGGGCTTCTGGAAACACCATATATTTT
14	.	TRBV5-4	TRBJ1-1	.	CASSLDRVNTEAFF	TGTGCCAGCAGCTTGGACAGGGTGAACACTGAAGCTTTCTTT
16	.	TRBV2	TRBJ2-3	TRBD1	CASRPAPGTGTDTQYF	TGTGCCAGCAGGCCTGCTCCCGGGACAGGGACAGATACGCAGTATTTT
12	once	TRBV24-1	TRBJ1-5	.	CATNNANQPQHF	TGTGCCACCAACAACGCCAACCAGCCCCAGCATTTT
14	.	TRBV7-8	TRBJ2-1	TRBD2	CASSPDLAANHQFF	TGTGCCAGCAGCCCCGACCTAGCGGCTAATCATCAGTTCTTC
16	.	TRBV29-1	TRBJ1-2	TRBD1	CSVEDPGQGSSYGYTF	TGCAGCGTTGAAGATCCCGGACAGGGATCCTCCTATGGCTACACCTTC
13	.	TRBV7-9	TRBJ2-5	.	CASSTVVKETQYF	TGTGCCAGCTCAACGGTTGTAAAAGAGACCCAGTACTTC
17	.	TRBV9	TRBJ2-1	TRBD2	CASSGAGTSGEAHEQFF	TGTGCCAGCAGCGGGGCGGGAACTAGCGGGGAAGCCCATGAGCAGTTCTTC
18	.	TRBV9	TRBJ2-3	TRBD2	CASSVDSGGAQGTDTQYF	TGTGCCAGCAGCGTAGATAGCGGGGGGGCCCAGGGCACAGATACGCAGTATTTT
18	once	TRBV5-6	TRBJ2-3	TRBD2	CASRDYLAGGSHTDTQYF	TGTGCCAGCAGGGATTACCTAGCGGGGGGCTCCCACACAGATACGCAGTATTTT